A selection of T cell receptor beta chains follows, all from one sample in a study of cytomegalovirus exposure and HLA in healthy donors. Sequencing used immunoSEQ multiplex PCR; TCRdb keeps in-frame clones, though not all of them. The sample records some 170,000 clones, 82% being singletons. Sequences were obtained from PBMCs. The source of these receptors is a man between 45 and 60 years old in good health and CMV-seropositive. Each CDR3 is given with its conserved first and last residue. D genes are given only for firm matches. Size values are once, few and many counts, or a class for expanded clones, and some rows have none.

TGTGCCAGCTCACCATCCGGGGTCTCTGGAAACACCATATATTTT	CASSPSGVSGNTIYF	TRBV18	TRBJ1-3	-	-
TGTGCTAGTGGTTTGTCAGGGTTTGGCTACACCTTC	CASGLSGFGYTF	TRBV12-5	TRBJ1-2	-	-
TGTGCCACCTCGGGAGCGGGAGCAGGGTCCTACGAGCAGTACTTC	CATSGAGAGSYEQYF	TRBV7-2	TRBJ2-7	TRBD2	-
TGTGCCTGGAGTGTGCAGTTAGTAAGGGGGAAGAACACTGAAGCTTTCTTT	CAWSVQLVRGKNTEAFF	TRBV30	TRBJ1-1	-	-
TGTGCCAGCAGCCTAGGGGGAGTGATCAATGAGCAGTTCTTC	CASSLGGVINEQFF	TRBV7-2	TRBJ2-1	-	-
TGTGCCAGCAGTCCTACAGGGGGGACCTCCTACGAGCAGTACTTC	CASSPTGGTSYEQYF	TRBV28	TRBJ2-7	TRBD1	-
TGCAGCGTCCATGGGGGGGGAAACACTGAAGCTTTCTTT	CSVHGGGNTEAFF	TRBV29-1	TRBJ1-1	-	-
TGTGCCAGCAGCTCGACGGGACAGGGAAACGAGCAGTACTTC	CASSSTGQGNEQYF	TRBV7-8	TRBJ2-7	TRBD1	-
TGTGCCTGGGGGGCGCTCTACAGGGACGAGCAGTACTTC	CAWGALYRDEQYF	TRBV30	TRBJ2-7	-	few
TGCGCCAGCAGCCAAGATCGCCGCCGGGGGAACCCAAACATTCAGTACTTC	CASSQDRRRGNPNIQYF	TRBV4-1	TRBJ2-4	-	-
TGCGCCAGCAGCTTTATAGGACTGCACACAGATACGCAGTATTTT	CASSFIGLHTDTQYF	TRBV5-1	TRBJ2-3	-	-